The entry that follows covers one TCR beta chain sequence. This sample is part of a study of blood T cell repertoires in COVID-19. On the study more broadly: The United States, Italy and Spain provided the acute and convalescent COVID-19 samples. In each case, the material was cDNA or gDNA derived from T cells, B-cell-depleted T cells, or PBMCs.

The CDR3 sequence is 15 residues long. Per germline, CDR1 MDHEN and CDR2 SYDVKM. V shed 2 bases, J shed 6 bases, and the junction held 7 bases outside the gene matches. The assay was immunoSEQ multiplex PCR, and TCRdb's table has in-frame clones only and misses some. The sample shows some 220,000 clones, 82% of them seen only once. Seattle-derived patients entered the study during active infection and were followed longitudinally. This chain links TRBV28 with TRBJ2-1, with 7 bases fitting TRBD2. The TCR originated in a woman aged 70-85 years with COVID-19, enrolled during active disease. Sequencing input: peripheral blood. In DNA, the CDR3 is TGTGCCAGCAGTTTAGGGGGGAGGGGAGTCAATGAGCAGTTCTTC. Protein: CASSLGGRGVNEQFF.